Below, one TCR beta chain is given with its context. Trimming left V 3 bases short and J 2 bases short, with 10 bases between. CDR1 is SGHAT, CDR2 FQNNGV, per germline. The CDR3 is 14 amino acids. These data are taken from a study of cytomegalovirus exposure and HLA in healthy donors. Amplification used 60 Vbeta primers and 13 Jbeta primers. Assay: immunoSEQ multiplex PCR; the TCRdb copy retains only in-frame clones and omits some. Here the sample table reports some 70,000 clones. This sequence was found in a middle-aged man in good health and CMV-seronegative. The chain combines TRBV11-2 with TRBJ2-5; a possible D gene is TRBD1 (5 bases). Sequencing input: PBMCs. CDR3 nucleotide sequence: TGTGCCAGCAGCTTGGCGGACATTCAAGAGACCCAGTACTTC. Translating gives CASSLADIQETQYF.